These 31 T cell receptor beta chains originate from one sample sequenced in a study of blood T cell repertoires in COVID-19. Clones were sequenced by immunoSEQ multiplex PCR, and TCRdb holds only the in-frame ones, with some missing. The table has 200,000 to 300,000 clones, approximately 88% seen once. Sequencing input: PBMCs or T cells enriched from blood (not recorded which). The source of these receptors is a woman aged 40 to 50 with acute COVID-19.

This clone has a single count. The chain employs TRBV5-1 and TRBJ1-1, with D uncertain. The length of the CDR3 is 18 residues. Trimming removed 1 base from V and 4 bases from J, with 23 bases in between. Looked up from germline, CDR1 is SGHRS and CDR2 is YFSETQ. The CDR3 loop is CASSLSGSKRSSGTEAFF. The CDR3 region has the DNA TGCGCCAGCAGCTTGTCGGGGTCAAAACGGTCATCTGGCACTGAAGCTTTCTTT.

The J gene is TRBJ1-2, the V gene TRBV30, with D maybe TRBD1 (6 bases). CDR3 size: 15 residues. Germline loops: CDR1 GTSNPN, CDR2 SVGIG (reference sequence). The ends were cut back, 0 bases at V and 0 bases at J, with 11 bases in the middle. The CDR3 sequence: CAWSVRQVSNYGYTF. The DNA for the CDR3 is TGTGCCTGGAGTGTACGACAGGTATCTAACTATGGCTACACCTTC.

The genes are TRBV2 and TRBJ1-1, with a tentative D call TRBD1 (6 bases). V was trimmed by 6 bases and J by 7 bases, leaving 15 bases between them. Germline lookup yields CDR1 SNHLY and CDR2 FYNNEI. This CDR3 spans 13 amino acids. CDR3 protein: CASSLGQEVEAFF. CDR3 DNA: TGTGCCAGCAGCCTGGGACAAGAGGTTGAAGCTTTCTTT. Full variable domain (rest looked up from reference TRBV2 and TRBJ1-1): EPEVTQTPSHQVTQMGQEVILRCVPISNHLYFYWYRQILGQKVEFLVSFYNNEISEKSEIFDDQFSVERPDGSNFTLKIRSTKLEDSAMYFCASSLGQEVEAFFGQGTRLTVV.

This clone is a singleton in its sample. The V gene is TRBV2, the J gene TRBJ2-7; TRBD2 aligns across 10 bases. This CDR3 spans 13 amino acids. Germline-derived CDR1 and CDR2 are SNHLY and FYNNEI. The ends lost 9 bases at V and 3 bases at J; junction bases unmatched: 5. The CDR3 DNA follows: TGTGCCAGTTACGGGACTAGCGACTACGAGCAGTACGTC. Its protein product is CASYGTSDYEQYV.

In its sample, this clone was seen once. The chain combines TRBV4-3 with TRBJ2-1; TRBD2 matches 9 bases. Germline CDR1 is LGHNA and CDR2 is YSLEER. V dropped 0 bases and J dropped 4; count of bases not matched to a gene: 4. The CDR3 has 16 residues. CDR3 sequence (DNA): TGCGCCAGCAGCCAAGATCTGGCGGGAGGGTACAATGAGCAGTTCTTC. Protein: CASSQDLAGGYNEQFF.

The chain uses TRBV6-5 and TRBJ1-5, with a tentative D call TRBD1 (5 bases). The CDR3 covers 14 residues. Trimming left V 2 bases short and J 7 bases short, with 12 bases between. In germline, CDR1 is MNHEY, CDR2 SVGAGI. The CDR3 nucleotides are TGTGCCAGCAGTTACCTCGGGGGAAAACAGCCCCAGCATTTT. It is translated as CASSYLGGKQPQHF.

This chain links TRBV30 with TRBJ1-2; TRBD1 matches 11 bases. Looked up from germline, CDR1 is GTSNPN and CDR2 is SVGIG (reference sequence). After removal of 5 bases from V and 4 bases from J, the junction contained 3 bases not matched to a gene. This CDR3 is built from 13 residues. Here the CDR3 reads CAWGTGGLYGYTF. CDR3 nucleotides: TGTGCCTGGGGGACAGGGGGACTCTATGGCTACACCTTC.

CDR3 region: CASRPDSRTEAFF. The CDR3 DNA reads as TGTGCCAGCAGGCCGGACAGCCGGACTGAAGCTTTCTTT. The rearrangement links TRBV11-3 to TRBJ1-1; weak D call: TRBD1 (6 bases). CDR1 is SGHNT and CDR2 is YENEEA in the germline V gene. Trimming cost V 6 bases and J 5 bases, with 13 bases left between them. The CDR3 has 13 residues.

The J gene is TRBJ1-6, the V gene TRBV25-1; tentative D call: TRBD1 (5 bases). Germline CDR1 and CDR2: MGHDK and SYGVNS. The CDR3 runs to 16 residues. V lost 3 bases to trimming and J lost 6 bases, with 15 bases between them. This CDR3 reads CASSESRGVGNSPLHF. For the CDR3, the DNA is TGTGCCAGCAGTGAGTCTAGGGGCGTCGGTAATTCACCCCTCCACTTT.

The chain is built from TRBV6-5 and TRBJ1-2; no definite D call. The CDR3 extends over 13 amino acids. From germline, CDR1 is MNHEY and CDR2 SVGAGI. V shed 10 bases and J shed 8 bases, with 20 bases lying between them. In nucleotides, the CDR3 is TGTGCCACCGCGAATCCCCTCCTCCGCGGCTACACCTTC. This translates into CATANPLLRGYTF.

This chain uses TRBV2 with TRBJ2-1; 11 bases align to TRBD2. The CDR3 is 13 residues long. Germline trimming cut 10 bases from V and 7 bases from J; bases unmatched to any gene: 6. The V gene's germline CDR1 is SNHLY and CDR2 FYNNEI. DNA for the CDR3: TGTGCCACCGATAGCGGGGGGGTTAATGAGCAGTTCTTC. Translating it yields CATDSGGVNEQFF.

This rearrangement joins TRBV19 to TRBJ1-2, with 12 bases fitting TRBD1. Germline lookup yields CDR1 LNHDA and CDR2 SQIVND (reference sequence). The CDR3 is 16 residues long. V lost 5 bases to trimming and J lost 4 bases; unmatched junction nucleotides: 8. For the CDR3, the DNA is TGTGCCAGTAGTGGGACAGGGGGCATTCGGGGCTATGGCTACACCTTC. Translating it yields CASSGTGGIRGYGYTF.

This clone has only a few counts. The J gene is TRBJ1-6, the V gene TRBV30, with 7 bases that match TRBD1. J lost 7 bases, V lost 3 bases, and 3 bases had no gene match. From germline, CDR1 is GTSNPN and CDR2 SVGIG (reference sequence). The CDR3 is 13 amino acids. As DNA, the CDR3 is TGTGCCTGGAGACAGGGGTGGAATTCACCCCTCCACTTT. It specifies CAWRQGWNSPLHF.

The gene calls are TRBV10-2 and TRBJ1-5; D is unclear. Trimming cost V 4 bases and J 8 bases, with 9 bases left between them. The CDR3 contains 12 residues. Germline V CDR1 and CDR2: WSHSY, SAAADI. The CDR3 here is CASSGRGKPQHF. DNA for the CDR3: TGCGCCAGCAGTGGGCGGGGAAAGCCCCAGCATTTT.

This sequence joins TRBV9 and TRBJ1-2; 8 nucleotides align to TRBD1. Germline V lookup: CDR1 SGDLS, CDR2 YYNGEE. V lost 0 bases to trimming and J lost 5 bases; unmatched junction nucleotides: 9. The CDR3 spans 16 residues. CDR3 loop: CASSVDPRGTGYGYTF. The CDR3 DNA follows: TGTGCCAGCAGCGTAGACCCCAGGGGGACAGGTTATGGCTACACCTTC. Based on the CDR3 plus reference TRBV9 and TRBJ1-2, the full variable domain is DSGVTQTPKHLITATGQRVTLRCSPRSGDLSVYWYQQSLDQGLQFLIQYYNGEERAKGNILERFSAQQFPDLHSELNLSSLELGDSALYFCASSVDPRGTGYGYTFGSGTRLTVV.

This chain uses TRBV12-3 or TRBV12-4 with TRBJ1-2; D is unclear. The CDR3 contains 13 residues. Trimming took off 0 bases at V and 3 bases at J, with 5 bases between the two ends. The CDR3 is CASSLAIDYGYTF. CDR3 nucleotide sequence: TGTGCCAGCAGTTTAGCTATAGACTATGGCTACACCTTC.

The CDR3 region is CASSLEGGKNEKLFF. CDR3 DNA: TGTGCCAGCAGCTTAGAGGGAGGGAAAAATGAAAAACTGTTTTTT. The rearrangement uses TRBV7-8 and TRBJ1-4; D gene unclear. Trimming took off 1 base at V and 5 bases at J, with 11 bases between the two ends. Germline V gene lookup returns CDR1 SGHVS and CDR2 FQNEAQ. The CDR3 sequence is 15 residues long.

This clone turned up a few times. The rearrangement joins TRBV2 to TRBJ2-7; TRBD1 is a possible D gene (5 bases). Germline loops: CDR1 SNHLY, CDR2 FYNNEI. The CDR3 is made up of 13 amino acids. V was pared by 6 bases and J by 3 bases, with 12 bases between. CDR3 DNA: TGTGCCAGCAGGCAGGGTTCCCTCTACGAGCAGTACGTC. Translated: CASRQGSLYEQYV.

This chain joins TRBV3-1 (or the pseudogene TRBV3-2) and TRBJ2-1; 7 nucleotides line up with TRBD2. Germline values: CDR1 LGHDT, CDR2 YNNKEL (reference sequence). The CDR3 is 16 residues long. V shed 2 bases, J shed 5 bases, and the junction held 9 bases outside the gene matches. The CDR3 DNA follows: TGTGCCAGCAGCCAATACGGGACTAAGGCTCACAATGAGCAGTTCTTC. Its translation is CASSQYGTKAHNEQFF.

This clone occurred a few times. Distinct nucleotide sequences in the sample also encode this CDR3. This chain links TRBV11-2 with TRBJ1-4, with TRBD1 as a possible D gene (5 bases). The CDR3 has 14 amino acids. V was pared by 0 bases and J by 7 bases, with 9 bases between. Looked up from germline, CDR1 is SGHAT and CDR2 is FQNNGV. In DNA form, the CDR3 reads TGTGCCAGCAGCTTAGACAGGGTTGGTGAAAAACTGTTTTTT. This codes for CASSLDRVGEKLFF.

The rearrangement joins TRBV5-1 to TRBJ2-2; 8 positions match TRBD1. The J segment lost 2 bases and the V segment lost 3 bases, leaving 6 bases of the junction unmatched. The CDR3 loop spans 16 amino acids. CDR1 and CDR2 (germline): SGHRS, YFSETQ. The CDR3 bases are TGCGCCAGCAGCTCCGGACAGGGTCCCAACACCGGGGAGCTGTTTTTT. It is translated as CASSSGQGPNTGELFF.

The chain uses TRBV5-4 and TRBJ1-1, with D possibly TRBD1 on 6 matching bases. CDR1 and CDR2 from the germline V gene are SGHNT and YYREEE (reference sequence). V lost 4 bases and J 0 bases, leaving 7 bases between the germline ends. The CDR3 runs 13 residues. CDR3 amino acids: CASSRTVNTEAFF. In DNA form, the CDR3 reads TGTGCCAGCAGCCGGACAGTGAACACTGAAGCTTTCTTT.

This clone was detected only once. V usage is TRBV27 and J usage is TRBJ1-2; D may be TRBD1 (6 bases). Between the trimmed V and J ends, which lost 1 base and 7 bases, there was a span of 13 bases. Germline-derived CDR1 and CDR2 are MNHEY and SMNVEV (reference sequence). The CDR3 runs 14 residues. CDR3 sequence: CASSLYRDLSGYTF. Here the CDR3 DNA reads TGTGCCAGCAGTTTATACAGGGATCTCTCTGGCTACACCTTC.

The chain combines TRBV11-2 with TRBJ1-4, with 7 bases aligning to TRBD1. Germline CDR1 SGHAT, CDR2 FQNNGV. V trimming: 3 bases; J trimming: 5 bases; junction bases outside the gene matches: 6. This CDR3 comprises 15 residues. The CDR3 here is CASSLRDSLNEKLFF. DNA for the CDR3: TGTGCCAGCAGCTTGCGGGACAGCCTGAATGAAAAACTGTTTTTT.

V and J are TRBV30 and TRBJ1-5; TRBD1 matches at 7 bases. The CDR3 is 17 amino acids. The germline V gene has CDR1 GTSNPN and CDR2 SVGIG (reference sequence). The ends lost 1 base at V and 2 bases at J; junction bases unmatched: 11. The CDR3 DNA reads TGTGCCTGGAGTGGGAAAAGAGGGGGCGGGGGCAATCAGCCCCAGCATTTT. Translating it yields CAWSGKRGGGGNQPQHF.

The chain combines TRBV21-1 with TRBJ1-4; the listed D gene, TRBD1, was not tested against the DNA. TRBV21-1 has pseudogene status. CDR3 size: 17 residues. The CDR3 nucleotides are TGTGCCAGCAGCCTCCGGGACAGGGGACGGACTAATGAAAAACTGTTTTTT. Translating it yields CASSLRDRGRTNEKLFF.

The chain is built from TRBV3-1 (or the pseudogene TRBV3-2) and TRBJ2-1, with 11 nucleotides matching TRBD2. The CDR3 has 17 amino acids. V dropped 7 bases and J dropped 6; count of bases not matched to a gene: 14. Per the germline V gene, CDR1 is LGHDT and CDR2 is YNNKEL (reference sequence). The CDR3 DNA reads TGTGCCAGCACCCCCTTTCGGCGACTAGCGGGAATCAATGAGCAGTTCTTC. Translation gives CASTPFRRLAGINEQFF.

As DNA, the CDR3 is TGTGCCAGTAGTGACGGACAGGGGGAGTATTCACCCCTCCACTTT. Translation gives CASSDGQGEYSPLHF. V usage is TRBV19 and J usage is TRBJ1-6, with TRBD1 matching over 10 bases. The CDR3 totals 15 residues. V gave up 5 bases and J gave up 8 bases; unmatched junction bases: 6. CDR1 is LNHDA, CDR2 SQIVND, per germline (reference sequence).

CDR3: CASSESAGSNQPQHF. In DNA form, the CDR3 reads TGTGCCAGCAGCGAGAGTGCAGGAAGCAATCAGCCCCAGCATTTT. This chain joins TRBV9 and TRBJ1-5; no definite D call. V gave up 3 bases and J gave up 1 base, with 11 bases separating them. CDR3 length equals 15 residues. Per the germline V gene, CDR1 is SGDLS and CDR2 is YYNGEE.

J is TRBJ2-7 and V is TRBV4-3, with 8 positions matching TRBD2. V shed 1 base and J 7 bases; nucleotides not matched to a gene: 9. The V gene's germline CDR1 is LGHNA and CDR2 YSLEER. This CDR3 contains 15 residues. CDR3 in DNA: TGCGCCAGCAGCCAAGGGCCGGGGGGGCCAGGGGAGCAGTACTTC. Its translation is CASSQGPGGPGEQYF.

The chain carries TRBV2 and TRBJ2-2, with 7 bases fitting TRBD2. There are 15 residues in the CDR3. CDR1 SNHLY and CDR2 FYNNEI come from the germline V gene. V dropped 8 bases and J dropped 8; count of bases not matched to a gene: 14. CDR3 region: CASLRSGVALGELFF. As DNA, the CDR3 is TGTGCCAGCCTCCGGAGCGGGGTAGCCCTTGGGGAGCTGTTTTTT.